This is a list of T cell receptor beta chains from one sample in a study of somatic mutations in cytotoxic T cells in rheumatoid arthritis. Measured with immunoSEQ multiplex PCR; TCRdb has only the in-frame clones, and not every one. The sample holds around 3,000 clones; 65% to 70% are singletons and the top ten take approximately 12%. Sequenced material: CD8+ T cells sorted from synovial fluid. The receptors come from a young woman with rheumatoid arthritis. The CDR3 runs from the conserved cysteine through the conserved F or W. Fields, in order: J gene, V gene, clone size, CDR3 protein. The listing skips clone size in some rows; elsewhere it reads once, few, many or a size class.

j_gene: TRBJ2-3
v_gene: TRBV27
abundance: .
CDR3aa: CASSYPSGETDTQYF

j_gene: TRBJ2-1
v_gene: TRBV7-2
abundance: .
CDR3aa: CASSPPGVYYNEQFF

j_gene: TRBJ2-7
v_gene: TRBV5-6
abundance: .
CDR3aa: CASSLGRAYEQYF

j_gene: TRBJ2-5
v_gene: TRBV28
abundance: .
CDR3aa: CASSPRTRHYPETQYF

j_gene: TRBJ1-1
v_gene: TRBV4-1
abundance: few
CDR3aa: CASSPDRGGTEAFF

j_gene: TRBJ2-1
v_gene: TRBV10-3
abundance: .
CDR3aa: CAISDLAGGPPYNEQFF

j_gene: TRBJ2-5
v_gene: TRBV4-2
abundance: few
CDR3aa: CASSSRGSLQETQYF

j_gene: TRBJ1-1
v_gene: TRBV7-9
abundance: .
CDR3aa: CASSSGAVSVAFF

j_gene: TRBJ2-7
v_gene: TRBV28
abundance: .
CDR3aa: CASSFMGAYYEQYF

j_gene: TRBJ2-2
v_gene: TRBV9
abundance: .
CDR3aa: CASSLGLAGGGGELFF

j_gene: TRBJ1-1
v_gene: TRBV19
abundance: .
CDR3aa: CATTTGTEAFF

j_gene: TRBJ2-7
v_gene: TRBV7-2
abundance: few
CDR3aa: CASSPYGASEQYF

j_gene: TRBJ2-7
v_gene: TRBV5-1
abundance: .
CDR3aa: CASSFATGEQYF

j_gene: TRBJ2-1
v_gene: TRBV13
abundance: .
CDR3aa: CASSRTSIDEQFF

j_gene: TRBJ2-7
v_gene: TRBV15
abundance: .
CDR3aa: CATSVVGQGFYEQYF

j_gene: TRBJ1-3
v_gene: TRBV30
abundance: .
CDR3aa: CAFKPDRGNTIYF

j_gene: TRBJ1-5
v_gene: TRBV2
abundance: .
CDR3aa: CASSDTGTEMKHF

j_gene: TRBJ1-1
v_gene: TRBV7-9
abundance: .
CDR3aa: CASSLVVRGEVAFF

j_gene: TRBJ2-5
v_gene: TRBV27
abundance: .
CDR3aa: CASSTSAGAVRETQYF

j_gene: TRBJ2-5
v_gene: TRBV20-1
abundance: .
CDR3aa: CSAIYVETQYF

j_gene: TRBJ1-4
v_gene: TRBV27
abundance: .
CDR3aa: CASSPRDRSNEKLFF

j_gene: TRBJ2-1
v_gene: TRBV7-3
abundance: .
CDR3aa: CASSLMGVAGGTIYNEQFF

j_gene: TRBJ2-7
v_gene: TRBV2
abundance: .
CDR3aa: CASSDPSGRYQSSYEQYF

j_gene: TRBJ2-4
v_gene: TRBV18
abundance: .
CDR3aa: CASSPQRALAKNIQYF

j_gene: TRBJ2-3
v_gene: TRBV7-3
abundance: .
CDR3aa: CASSATPGGATDTQYF

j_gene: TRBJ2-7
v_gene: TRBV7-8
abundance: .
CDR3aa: CASSLAPGYEQYF

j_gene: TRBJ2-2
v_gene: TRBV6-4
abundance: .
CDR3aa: CASSDSDYTGELFF

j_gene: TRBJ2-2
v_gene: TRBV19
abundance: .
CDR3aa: CASSIVSDRGTGELFF

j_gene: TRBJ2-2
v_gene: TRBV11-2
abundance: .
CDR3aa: CASSLDSLAGGPSSTGELFF